The source of this T cell receptor (beta chain) is a study of T-cell memory formation after mild COVID-19. This clonotype was seen a few times. Its antigen is unidentified. Germline loops: CDR1 SEHNR, CDR2 FQNEAQ (reference sequence). This CDR3 has 10 amino acids. Trimming removed 8 bases from V and 9 bases from J, with 8 bases in between. Each CDR3 protein is one row after TCRdb ran MiXCR on the 5' RACE reads. The repertoire holds about 280,000 distinct CDR3 sequences, with roughly 8.2% as singletons. Study-level results: The finding that pre-infection memory included some responding clones suggested that cross-reactive memory joined.

This TCR was sampled from a young man who had mild COVID-19 (a few samples of this study predate the infection). Cell type and time point are not known. The sample consisted of PBMCs or a T cell subset sorted from them (not recorded which). The chain has TRBV7-9 and TRBJ2-1; unclear D gene. This CDR3 is CASSASEQFF. In DNA, the CDR3 is TGTGCCAGCTCGGCTAGTGAGCAGTTCTTC.